The following is a T cell receptor beta chain sequence with its context. Its target antigen remains unknown. No base qualities exist here, and no much larger clone lies one base off it. Using the deep immunoSEQ assay, TCR CDR3 regions were amplified from genomic DNA by multiplex PCR. Extracted genomic DNA from each cell subset was distributed evenly across all wells of several immunoSEQ 96-well plates, and each plate was treated as a replicate. For sorted subsets, each replicate PCR was loaded with 200 ng genomic DNA, equivalent to about 30,000 T cell genomes. The purified libraries were quantified using a Qubit 3.0 fluorometer, sized with a Bioanalyzer 2100, and then quantified again using the KAPA Library Quantification kit. Every immunoSEQ 96-well plate was sequenced on a separate single-read 150-cycle Illumina NextSeq 550 flow cell. The published analysis was carried out like this. Because the immunoSEQ output included only junctional sequences and no quality scores, the filtering could not be the same as the filtering used for full-length reads. To assign V/J genes and CDR3, sequences were annotated using PyIR, a Python wrapper for IgBLAST v1.9, with IMGT germline references. Reads were filtered out if the reads had weak V/J assignments (E-value above 1e-6), no CDR3, stop codons, out-of-frame junctions, or ambiguous translated residues. A V3J clonotype was defined by an identical inferred V gene, J gene, and CDR3 amino acid sequence. The percentage overlap between two repertoires was calculated by dividing the number of shared unique clonotypes by the size of the smaller repertoire. Three approaches were used to assess repertoire richness: RTK rarefaction, the Chao1 estimator, and Recon v2.1 estimates of unobserved clonotypes. Generation probabilities for all TCRbeta clonotypes obtained by the gDNA method from four donors were computed using OLGA. TCRdb mirrors the immuneACCESS table, restricted to in-frame sequences. Some clones are absent from its copies; in checked studies, under half trace to an unresolved V gene, and the reason for the others is unknown. V, J and clone size reflect that table, while D and trimming were determined from the DNA. The sample table lists some 740,000 clones, 92% of them with a count of one. The ten largest clonotypes hold about 24% of the sample.

This specimen belongs to a study of shared clonotypes between healthy human individuals (TCRdb year 2020). Regarding the research as a whole: Three men and a couple of women, aged 18 to 49 years, made up the cohort. For each donor, CD4 naive and CD4 memory were each run on three plates, CD8 naive on two plates, and CD8 memory on one plate. The study deeply sequenced blood TCR repertoires of five healthy adults to estimate repertoire size and the extent of clonotype sharing between individuals. Different laboratories and diverse techniques were used to prepare libraries and sequence TCR repertoires, to increase sequencing depth and limit assay-specific biases. Per donor, leukapheresis produced somewhere between about 0.8 and 9.5 billion PBMCs.

Relative to germline, V is missing 1 base and J is missing 4 bases, with 1 base of the junction outside any gene match. Looking up the germline V gene yields CDR1 SQVTM and CDR2 ANQGSEA. CDR3 length: 12 amino acids, cysteine to phenylalanine. Only the CDR3 portion is preserved as DNA: 36 bases, with reading frame beginning at the first base. CD8 naive samples were obtained by positive selection for CCR7 among CD45RO-negative cells, yielding a CD45RA+CCR7+ population from which TemRA cells were excluded. The donors were healthy, HIV-negative adults who had no recently reported acute infections or vaccinations. Every donor was a Caucasian adult living in Nashville, Tennessee, USA. Blood was obtained by leukapheresis, after which PBMCs were separated by Ficoll-Histopaque density gradient centrifugation and cryopreserved in liquid nitrogen vapor phase. Purity and quantity of every magnetically sorted T cell population were checked by analytical flow cytometry. Each sorted fraction had its genomic DNA isolated and then quantified by UV absorbance on a Nanodrop 2000c.

On the study overall, not on this receptor specifically: Clonotypes shared by all four sorted-subset donors showed higher generation probabilities than non-shared clonotypes. When a handful of donors were compared, the shared fraction of clonotypes was 5% to 6.5% for naive CD4, around 3.6% for naive CD8, roughly 2.3% for memory CD4, and approximately 0.4% for memory CD8. Sampling was restricted to blood, and TCR repertoires in tissue are likely to differ from TCR repertoires in blood. The small number of donors limited the genetic and exposure-history diversity represented. Pairwise subsampling led to the expectation that sequencing depth would affect the degree of clonotype sharing among donors. Incomplete sequencing was indicated by rarefaction of sorted-subset datasets, despite the large sequencing depth. Naive subsets generally had larger estimated clonotype richness than memory subsets.

Sequencing was carried out using naive CD8+ T cells sorted from blood. The meaning of the sample's cell subset or site label: CD45RA+CCR7+. This receptor was taken from a man aged 25 to 45 in good health. This chain joins TRBV29-1 to TRBJ2-7; TRBD1 lines up with 7 middle nucleotides. The DNA sequence is given as TGCAGCGTTGAAGCACAGGGGTACGAGCAGTACTTC. Translated, this is CSVEAQGYEQYF.